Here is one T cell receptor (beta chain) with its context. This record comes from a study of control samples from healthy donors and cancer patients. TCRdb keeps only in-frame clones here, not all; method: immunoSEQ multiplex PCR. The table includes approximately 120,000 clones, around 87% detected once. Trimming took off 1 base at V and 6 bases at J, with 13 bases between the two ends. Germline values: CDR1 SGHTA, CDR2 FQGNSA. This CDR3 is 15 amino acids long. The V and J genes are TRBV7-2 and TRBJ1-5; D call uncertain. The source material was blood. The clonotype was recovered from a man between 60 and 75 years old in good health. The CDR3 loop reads CASSLVNIGGQPQHF. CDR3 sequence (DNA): TGTGCCAGCAGCTTAGTGAATATAGGAGGTCAGCCCCAGCATTTT.